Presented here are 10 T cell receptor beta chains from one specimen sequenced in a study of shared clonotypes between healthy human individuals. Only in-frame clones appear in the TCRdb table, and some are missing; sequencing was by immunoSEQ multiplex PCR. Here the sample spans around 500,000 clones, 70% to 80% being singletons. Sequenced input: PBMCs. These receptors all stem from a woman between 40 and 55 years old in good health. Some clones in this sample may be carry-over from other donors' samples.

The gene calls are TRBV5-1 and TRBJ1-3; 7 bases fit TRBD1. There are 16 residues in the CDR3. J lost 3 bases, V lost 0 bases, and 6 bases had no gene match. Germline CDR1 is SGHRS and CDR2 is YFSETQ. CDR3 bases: TGCGCCAGCAGCTTGGAAACTAGGGGGCTTGGAAACACCATATATTTT. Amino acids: CASSLETRGLGNTIYF.

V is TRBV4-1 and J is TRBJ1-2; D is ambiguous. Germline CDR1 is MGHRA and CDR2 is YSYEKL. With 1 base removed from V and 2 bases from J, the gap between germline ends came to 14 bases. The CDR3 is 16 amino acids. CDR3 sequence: CASSQGLPGSNYGYTF. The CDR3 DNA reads TGCGCCAGCAGCCAAGGATTACCGGGATCCAACTATGGCTACACCTTC.

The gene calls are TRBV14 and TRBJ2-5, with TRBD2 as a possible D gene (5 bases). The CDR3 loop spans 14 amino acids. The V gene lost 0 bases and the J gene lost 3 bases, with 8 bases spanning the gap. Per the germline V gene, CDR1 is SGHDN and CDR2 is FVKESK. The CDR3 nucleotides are TGTGCCAGCAGCCAAGATCCGCGGGAAGAGACCCAGTACTTC. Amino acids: CASSQDPREETQYF.

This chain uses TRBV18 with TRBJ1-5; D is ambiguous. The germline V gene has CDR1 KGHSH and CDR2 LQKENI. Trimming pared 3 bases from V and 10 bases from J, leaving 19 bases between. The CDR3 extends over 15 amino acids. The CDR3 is CASSPQLGGPAPQHF. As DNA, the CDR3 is TGTGCCAGCTCACCCCAGCTAGGAGGACCAGCACCCCAGCATTTT.

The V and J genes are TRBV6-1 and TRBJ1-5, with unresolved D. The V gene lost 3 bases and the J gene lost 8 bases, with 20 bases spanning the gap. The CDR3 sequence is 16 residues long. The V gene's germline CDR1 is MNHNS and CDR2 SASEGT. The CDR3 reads CASSEGRLGKDEPQHF. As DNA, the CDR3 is TGTGCCAGCAGTGAGGGCCGTTTGGGGAAGGACGAGCCCCAGCATTTT.

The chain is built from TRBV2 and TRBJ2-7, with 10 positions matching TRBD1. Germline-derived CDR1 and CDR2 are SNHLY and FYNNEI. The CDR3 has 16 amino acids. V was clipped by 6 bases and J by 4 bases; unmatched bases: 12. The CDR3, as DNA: TGTGCCAGCAGCATCGGGGGGGGACAGGGGCCGTACGAGCAGTACTTC. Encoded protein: CASSIGGGQGPYEQYF.

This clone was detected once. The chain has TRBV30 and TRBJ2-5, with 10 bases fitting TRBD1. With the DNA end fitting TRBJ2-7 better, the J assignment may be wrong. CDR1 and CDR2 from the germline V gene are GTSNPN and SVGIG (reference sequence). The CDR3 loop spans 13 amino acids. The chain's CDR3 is CAWAGTGDYEQYF. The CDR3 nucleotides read TGTGCCTGGGCCGGGACAGGGGACTACGAGCAGTACTTC.

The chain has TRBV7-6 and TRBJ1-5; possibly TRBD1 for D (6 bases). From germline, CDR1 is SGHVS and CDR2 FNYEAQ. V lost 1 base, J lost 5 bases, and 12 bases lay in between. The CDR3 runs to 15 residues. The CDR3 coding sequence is TGTGCCAGCAGCTTAGAGTCGGGGGGCTATCAGCCCCAGCATTTT. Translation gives CASSLESGGYQPQHF.

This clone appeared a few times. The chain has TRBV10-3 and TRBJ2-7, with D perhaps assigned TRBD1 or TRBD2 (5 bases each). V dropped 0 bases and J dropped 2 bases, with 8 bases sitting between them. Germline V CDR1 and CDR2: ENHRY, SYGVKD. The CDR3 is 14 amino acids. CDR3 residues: CAISESGGPYEQYF. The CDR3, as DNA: TGTGCCATCAGTGAGTCTGGGGGACCCTACGAGCAGTACTTC.

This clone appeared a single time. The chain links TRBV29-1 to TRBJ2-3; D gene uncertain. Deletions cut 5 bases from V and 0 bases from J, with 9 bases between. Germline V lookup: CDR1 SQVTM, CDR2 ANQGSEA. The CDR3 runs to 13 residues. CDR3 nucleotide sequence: TGCAGCGTTAGCCCTGACAGCACAGATACGCAGTATTTT. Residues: CSVSPDSTDTQYF.